This entry lists 24 T cell receptor beta chains sequenced from one sample in a study of memory CD4+ T cells and cytomegalovirus serostatus. Generated by immunoSEQ multiplex PCR, the TCRdb table keeps only in-frame clones and is missing some. The sample records some 65,000 clones, roughly 75% being singletons. The sort gate was single viable CD3+CD4+CD8-CD45RO+ cells for memory CD4+ T cells. The sample was memory CD4+ T cells from blood. These TCRs come from an adult in good health and CMV-seronegative. Some clones in this sample may be carry-over from other donors' samples.

On this clone: Germline and junction disagree at one end, which may indicate a read error. The chain recombines TRBV5-1 with TRBJ1-1, with 8 bases matching TRBD1. Germline assignment: CDR1 SGHRS and CDR2 YFSETQ. CDR3 length: 14 residues. The CDR3 reads CASSLDGQGTKAFF. The CDR3 DNA is TGCGCCAGCAGCTTGGATGGACAGGGCACTAAAGCTTTCTTT.

The rearrangement links TRBV4-3 to TRBJ2-1, with D perhaps matching TRBD2 (5 bases). The germline V gene has CDR1 LGHNA and CDR2 YSLEER. This CDR3 region has 20 residues. V was pared by 0 bases and J by 6 bases, with 27 bases between. DNA for the CDR3: TGCGCCAGCAGCCAAGATTCGGGGTTCATGGGAAACCGGCGATCCAATGAGCAGTTCTTC. It codes for CASSQDSGFMGNRRSNEQFF.

This clone came up once. The chain uses TRBV4-3 and TRBJ2-1; D is ambiguous. V lost 4 bases and J 9 bases, leaving 22 bases between the germline ends. The V gene's germline CDR1 is LGHNA and CDR2 YSLEER. The CDR3 covers 16 residues. CDR3 in DNA: TGCGCCAGCAGCCCCCGTGGCGGATCGCTTTTGAGTGAGCAGTTCTTC. Its protein is CASSPRGGSLLSEQFF.

V is TRBV7-2 and J is TRBJ1-2, with D perhaps matching TRBD1 (6 bases). The CDR3 length is 12 residues. Trimming removed 1 base from V and 7 bases from J, with 7 bases in between. CDR1 and CDR2 from the germline V gene are SGHTA and FQGNSA. The DNA of the CDR3 is TGTGCCAGCAGCTTAGAGACAGGTGGCTACACCTTC. It specifies CASSLETGGYTF.

The J gene is TRBJ2-5, the V gene TRBV9; 7 nucleotides align to TRBD1. Germline trimming cut 2 bases from V and 0 bases from J; bases unmatched to any gene: 1. Germline values: CDR1 SGDLS, CDR2 YYNGEE. The CDR3 is 14 residues long. CDR3 coding DNA: TGTGCCAGCAGCGTGGACAGGTACCAAGAGACCCAGTACTTC. Translated, it gives CASSVDRYQETQYF.

V and J are TRBV5-4 and TRBJ2-1, with TRBD2 as a possible D gene (7 bases). Trimming left V 0 bases short and J 6 bases short, with 16 bases between. CDR1 is SGHNT and CDR2 is YYREEE in the germline V gene (reference sequence). The CDR3 has 16 amino acids. CDR3 nucleotides: TGTGCCAGCAGCTTGGGGGGGGGCAGTTATCTCAATGAGCAGTTCTTC. This translates into CASSLGGGSYLNEQFF.

The chain joins TRBV27 to TRBJ2-3; 7 positions agree with TRBD2. This CDR3 is 15 amino acids long. Looked up from germline, CDR1 is MNHEY and CDR2 is SMNVEV (reference sequence). The junction had 6 bases not matched to a gene; V was cut back by 6 bases and J by 0 bases. CDR3 amino acids: CASRSDGGSTDTQYF. CDR3 coding DNA: TGTGCCAGCAGGTCCGACGGGGGGAGCACAGATACGCAGTATTTT.

In its sample, this clone was seen a few times. V usage is TRBV19 and J usage is TRBJ2-2, with D maybe TRBD2 (5 bases). The ends were cut back, 3 bases at V and 13 bases at J, with 18 bases in the middle. The CDR3 has 14 amino acids. The germline V gene has CDR1 LNHDA and CDR2 SQIVND (reference sequence). The CDR3 coding sequence is TGTGCCAGTAGTATTCAACTACTAGATCTCCCGCTGTTTTTT. It encodes CASSIQLLDLPLFF.

The chain has TRBV28 and TRBJ1-1; D remains unclear. Germline loops: CDR1 MDHEN, CDR2 SYDVKM. V lost 4 bases to trimming and J lost 4 bases, with 16 bases between them. The CDR3 loop spans 15 amino acids. Written as DNA, the CDR3 is TGTGCCAGCAGTTATTCGGGTGGCGCGGGCACTGAAGCTTTCTTT. Encoded protein: CASSYSGGAGTEAFF. The full variable domain, completed using reference TRBV28 and TRBJ1-1, is DVKVTQSSRYLVKRTGEKVFLECVQDMDHENMFWYRQDPGLGLRLIYFSYDVKMKEKGDIPEGYSVSREKKERFSLILESASTNQTSMYLCASSYSGGAGTEAFFGQGTRLTVV.

This clone was detected a few times. The V gene is TRBV11-2, the J gene TRBJ2-1, with TRBD2 identical over 11 bases. V shed 6 bases, J shed 0 bases, and the junction held 4 bases outside the gene matches. Looked up from germline, CDR1 is SGHAT and CDR2 is FQNNGV. The CDR3 has 16 amino acids. Here the CDR3 reads CASRVSGRVSYNEQFF. DNA for the CDR3: TGTGCCAGCAGAGTTAGCGGGAGGGTCTCCTACAATGAGCAGTTCTTC. Combining the CDR3 with reference TRBV11-2 and TRBJ2-1 gives the whole variable domain EAGVAQSPRYKIIEKRQSVAFWCNPISGHATLYWYQQILGQGPKLLIQFQNNGVVDDSQLPKDRFSAERLKGVDSTLKIQPAKLEDSAVYLCASRVSGRVSYNEQFFGPGTRLTVL.

This clone was detected only a few times. The V gene is TRBV5-5, the J gene TRBJ2-1; D not resolved. The CDR3 loop spans 16 amino acids. Trimming removed 0 bases at V and 0 bases at J, with 10 bases between. CDR1 and CDR2 (germline): SGHKS, YYEKEE (reference sequence). CDR3 protein: CASSLVGASSYNEQFF. In DNA form, the CDR3 reads TGTGCCAGCAGCTTGGTGGGCGCTAGCTCCTACAATGAGCAGTTCTTC.

The gene calls are TRBV4-1 and TRBJ1-2, with TRBD1 as a possible D gene (5 bases). The V end lost 8 bases, the J end lost 4 bases, and 17 bases lay between the germline ends. This CDR3 spans 14 amino acids. Germline CDR1 and CDR2: MGHRA and YSYEKL. The CDR3, as DNA: TGCGCCAGCTCCCCACCCGGGGGGGGCTATGGCTACACCTTC. The encoded protein is CASSPPGGGYGYTF.

The rearrangement uses TRBV4-3 and TRBJ2-3; 13 bases fit TRBD2. CDR3 length: 15 amino acids. The ends lost 4 bases at V and 6 bases at J; junction bases unmatched: 4. Looked up from germline, CDR1 is LGHNA and CDR2 is YSLEER. CDR3 DNA sequence: TGCGCCAGCAGCCCAGAACTAGCGGGAGGGGATACGCAGTATTTT. Amino acid sequence: CASSPELAGGDTQYF.

The V call is TRBV18, the J call TRBJ2-1; TRBD2 agrees at 14 bases. The germline CDR1 and CDR2 sequences are KGHSH and LQKENI. Trimming cost V 5 bases and J 8 bases; bases outside gene matches: 14. The CDR3 is 18 amino acids. CDR3 sequence: CASSSRGLAGGQGHEQFF. In DNA, the CDR3 is TGTGCCAGCTCATCCCGTGGACTAGCGGGGGGCCAGGGTCATGAGCAGTTCTTC.

The CDR3 sequence is CASSAEGGSGELFF. The CDR3 DNA follows: TGTGCCAGCAGCGCAGAAGGGGGCAGCGGGGAGCTGTTTTTT. The chain is built from TRBV9 and TRBJ2-2; 7 bases map to TRBD1. Germline trimming cut 3 bases from V and 7 bases from J; bases unmatched to any gene: 6. Looked up from germline, CDR1 is SGDLS and CDR2 is YYNGEE. The CDR3 is 14 residues long.

The gene calls are TRBV7-3 and TRBJ1-2; D unclear. V was cut by 3 bases and J by 6 bases, with 14 bases left in between. The CDR3 is 14 amino acids. In germline, CDR1 is SGHTA, CDR2 FQGTGA. CDR3 residues: CASSFSALGDGYTF. CDR3 DNA: TGTGCCAGCAGCTTTTCGGCGCTGGGCGATGGCTACACCTTC.

V gene TRBV15 combines with J gene TRBJ1-5; D not resolved. Germline-derived CDR1 and CDR2 are LNHNV and YYDKDF (reference sequence). V was pared by 1 base and J by 2 bases, with 12 bases between. CDR3 length: 16 amino acids. Here the CDR3 reads CATSRVGLSGNQPQHF. Here the CDR3 DNA reads TGTGCCACCAGCAGAGTCGGCCTTTCGGGCAATCAGCCCCAGCATTTT.

In its sample, this clone was seen once. The V call is TRBV11-3, the J call TRBJ2-7, with D possibly being TRBD2 (7 bases). V lost 4 bases and J 2 bases, leaving 15 bases between the germline ends. The CDR3 sequence is 15 residues long. CDR1 SGHNT and CDR2 YENEEA come from the germline V gene. Here the CDR3 DNA reads TGTGCCAGCAGCTCCCTCTGGGGGGGCACCTACGAGCAGTACTTC. It encodes CASSSLWGGTYEQYF.

The gene calls are TRBV28 and TRBJ1-5; 10 nucleotides match TRBD1. CDR3 length equals 17 residues. Per the germline V gene, CDR1 is MDHEN and CDR2 is SYDVKM. V gave up 6 bases and J gave up 2 bases; unmatched junction bases: 10. The CDR3 loop reads CASSPGQGTVRNQPQHF. The CDR3, as DNA: TGTGCCAGCAGCCCGGGACAGGGGACCGTTCGCAATCAGCCCCAGCATTTT.

J is TRBJ2-2 and V is TRBV7-2; perhaps TRBD2 as D (7 bases). Germline V lookup: CDR1 SGHTA, CDR2 FQGNSA. This CDR3 is built from 17 residues. V lost 4 bases and J 6 bases, leaving 21 bases between the germline ends. The CDR3 here is CASSSPGGGRLSGELFF. The DNA of the CDR3 is TGTGCCAGCAGCTCCCCGGGGGGCGGCAGGTTGTCCGGGGAGCTGTTTTTT.

A note on this clone: Additional DNA sequences in this sample encode the identical CDR3. The J gene is TRBJ2-5, the V gene TRBV6-6; TRBD2 matches at 9 bases. CDR1 and CDR2 from the germline V gene are MNHNY and SVGAGI (reference sequence). CDR3 length: 15 residues. V was clipped by 0 bases and J by 5 bases; unmatched bases: 4. The CDR3 loop reads CASSYSRGLAETQYF. The CDR3 bases are TGTGCCAGCAGTTACTCCCGCGGACTAGCGGAGACCCAGTACTTC.

The gene calls are TRBV9 and TRBJ2-5; D might be TRBD1 (6 bases). V lost 4 bases and J 2 bases, leaving 12 bases between the germline ends. Germline CDR1 and CDR2: SGDLS and YYNGEE. The CDR3 spans 14 residues. CDR3 sequence reads: CASSPRTDQETQYF. The CDR3 DNA reads as TGTGCCAGCAGCCCCCGGACAGATCAAGAGACCCAGTACTTC.

The chain recombines TRBV7-9 with TRBJ2-5, with D unclear. The germline gives CDR1 SEHNR, CDR2 FQNEAQ (reference sequence). CDR3 size: 13 residues. Trimming removed 3 bases from V and 2 bases from J, with 7 bases in between. CDR3 sequence reads: CASSFNGQETQYF. The CDR3 region has the DNA TGTGCCAGCAGCTTTAACGGGCAAGAGACCCAGTACTTC.

This clone has only a few counts. The V call is TRBV27, the J call TRBJ2-7; 8 bases are a match to TRBD1. Germline CDR1 is MNHEY and CDR2 is SMNVEV (reference sequence). V gave up 2 bases and J gave up 11 bases; unmatched junction bases: 5. The CDR3 runs 12 residues. CDR3 amino acids: CASSLVLQGEYF. The CDR3 DNA reads as TGTGCCAGCAGTTTAGTGCTACAGGGGGAGTACTTC.